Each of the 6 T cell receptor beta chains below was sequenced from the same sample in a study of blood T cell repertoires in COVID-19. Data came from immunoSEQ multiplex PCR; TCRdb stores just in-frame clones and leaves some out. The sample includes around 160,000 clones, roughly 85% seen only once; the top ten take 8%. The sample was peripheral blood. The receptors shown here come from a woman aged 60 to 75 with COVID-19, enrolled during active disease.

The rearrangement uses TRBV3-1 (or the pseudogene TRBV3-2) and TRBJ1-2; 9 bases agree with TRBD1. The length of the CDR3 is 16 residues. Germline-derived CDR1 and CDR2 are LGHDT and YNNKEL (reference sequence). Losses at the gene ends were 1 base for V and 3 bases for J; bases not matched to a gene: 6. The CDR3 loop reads CASSQAGQGLYYGYTF. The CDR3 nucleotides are TGTGCCAGCAGCCAAGCCGGACAGGGGCTCTACTATGGCTACACCTTC.

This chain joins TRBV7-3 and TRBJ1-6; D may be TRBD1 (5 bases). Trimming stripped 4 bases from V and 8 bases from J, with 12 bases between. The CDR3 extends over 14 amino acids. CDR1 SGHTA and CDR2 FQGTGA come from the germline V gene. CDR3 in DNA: TGTGCCAGCAGCTCACGGGGGAGGGATTCACCCCTCCACTTT. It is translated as CASSSRGRDSPLHF.

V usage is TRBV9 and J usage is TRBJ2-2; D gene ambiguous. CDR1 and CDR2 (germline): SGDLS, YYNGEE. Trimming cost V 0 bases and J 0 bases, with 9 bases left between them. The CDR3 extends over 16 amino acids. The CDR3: CASSVVMGANTGELFF. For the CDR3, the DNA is TGTGCCAGCAGCGTAGTTATGGGCGCGAACACCGGGGAGCTGTTTTTT.

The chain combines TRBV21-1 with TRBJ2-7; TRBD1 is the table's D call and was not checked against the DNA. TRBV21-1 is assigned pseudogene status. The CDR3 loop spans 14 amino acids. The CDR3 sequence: CASRRGRSSHEQYF. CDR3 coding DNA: TGTGCCAGCCGCAGGGGCAGGTCAAGTCACGAGCAGTACTTC.

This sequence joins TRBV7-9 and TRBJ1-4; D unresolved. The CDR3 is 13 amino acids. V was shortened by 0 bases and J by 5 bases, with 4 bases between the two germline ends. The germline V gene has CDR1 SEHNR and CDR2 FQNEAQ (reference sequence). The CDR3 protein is CASSLARNEKLFF. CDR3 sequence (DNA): TGTGCCAGCAGCTTAGCACGGAATGAAAAACTGTTTTTT.

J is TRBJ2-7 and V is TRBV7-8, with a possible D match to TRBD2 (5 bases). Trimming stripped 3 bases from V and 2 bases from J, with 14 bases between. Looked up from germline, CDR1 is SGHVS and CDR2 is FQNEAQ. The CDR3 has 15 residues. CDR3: CASSFQSGSTYEQYF. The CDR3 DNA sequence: TGTGCCAGCAGCTTCCAGTCGGGATCCACCTACGAGCAGTACTTC.